The 9 T cell receptor beta chains presented below share a single source sample, sequenced in a study of cytomegalovirus exposure and HLA in healthy donors. The PCR used 60 Vbeta and 13 Jbeta primers. Sequenced by immunoSEQ multiplex PCR; TCRdb stores in-frame clones only, minus some. The listing contains about 58,000 clones. Specimen: PBMCs. These receptors were obtained from a woman between 18 and 29 years old in good health and CMV-seronegative.

V is TRBV13 and J is TRBJ1-1, with TRBD1 matching 7 bases. Germline V gene lookup returns CDR1 PRHDT and CDR2 FYEKMQ (reference sequence). The CDR3 covers 13 residues. Trimming took 0 bases from V and 8 from J; bases not matched to a gene: 3. As DNA, the CDR3 is TGTGCCAGCAGCTTAGGACAGGGGTTAGAAGCTTTCTTT. Protein product: CASSLGQGLEAFF. Based on the CDR3 plus reference TRBV13 and TRBJ1-1, the full variable domain is AAGVIQSPRHLIKEKRETATLKCYPIPRHDTVYWYQQGPGQDPQFLISFYEKMQSDKGSIPDRFSAQQFSDYHSELNMSSLELGDSALYFCASSLGQGLEAFFGQGTRLTVV.

The J gene is TRBJ1-2, the V gene TRBV5-1, with 7 positions matching TRBD1. Trimming took 4 bases from V and 4 from J; bases not matched to a gene: 4. The CDR3 is 13 amino acids. Germline-derived CDR1 and CDR2 are SGHRS and YFSETQ. In nucleotides, the CDR3 is TGCGCCAGCAGCCCTAGGACAGGCTATGGCTACACCTTC. Translating it yields CASSPRTGYGYTF.

The chain employs TRBV19 and TRBJ1-6; D gene ambiguous. Germline lookup yields CDR1 LNHDA and CDR2 SQIVND (reference sequence). V was shortened by 7 bases and J by 0 bases, with 10 bases between the two germline ends. The CDR3 extends over 15 amino acids. The CDR3: CASTRRSSYNSPLHF. The DNA for the CDR3 is TGTGCCAGTACCAGGAGGAGCTCCTATAATTCACCCCTCCACTTT.

V gene TRBV27 combines with J gene TRBJ2-7; the D gene is possibly TRBD1 (6 bases). Germline V gene sequence: CDR1 MNHEY, CDR2 SMNVEV (reference sequence). Trimming cost V 5 bases and J 2 bases, with 13 bases left between them. The CDR3 has 14 residues. In DNA, the CDR3 is TGTGCCAGCAGTCTCCTAGGACAGACCTACGAGCAGTACTTC. This gives the protein CASSLLGQTYEQYF.

The chain uses TRBV5-1 and TRBJ2-5, with D tentatively TRBD2 (5 bases). Trimming took 0 bases from V and 4 from J, leaving 10 bases between them. The CDR3 contains 14 residues. The germline V gene has CDR1 SGHRS and CDR2 YFSETQ. The CDR3 here is CASSLERAAETQYF. CDR3 bases: TGCGCCAGCAGCTTGGAGAGGGCGGCAGAGACCCAGTACTTC.

The rearrangement links TRBV10-3 to TRBJ2-7, with D possibly matching TRBD1 (5 bases). In germline, CDR1 is ENHRY, CDR2 SYGVKD. The CDR3 is 13 residues long. V lost 6 bases, J lost 3 bases, and 12 bases lay in between. CDR3 sequence: CAISFAGLYEQYF. CDR3 nucleotide sequence: TGTGCCATCAGCTTTGCAGGGCTCTACGAGCAGTACTTC.

The V and J genes are TRBV5-1 and TRBJ2-3; D not resolved. The ends were cut back, 0 bases at V and 0 bases at J, with 11 bases in the middle. Per the germline V gene, CDR1 is SGHRS and CDR2 is YFSETQ. CDR3 length: 16 amino acids. CDR3 loop: CASSLGHLVSTDTQYF. For the CDR3, the DNA is TGCGCCAGCAGCTTGGGACACCTCGTTAGCACAGATACGCAGTATTTT. Drawing the rest from reference TRBV5-1 and TRBJ2-3, the complete variable domain is KAGVTQTPRYLIKTRGQQVTLSCSPISGHRSVSWYQQTPGQGLQFLFEYFSETQRNKGNFPGRFSGRQFSNSRSEMNVSTLELGDSALYLCASSLGHLVSTDTQYFGPGTRLTVL.

This sequence joins TRBV5-1 and TRBJ2-7, with 8 bases matching TRBD2. With 0 bases clipped from V and 0 bases from J, the junction kept 14 bases outside the gene matches. The CDR3 has 19 residues. Looked up from germline, CDR1 is SGHRS and CDR2 is YFSETQ. In nucleotides, the CDR3 is TGCGCCAGCAGCTTGGGTGTCGTAGCGGGGTTGGGGTACTCCTACGAGCAGTACTTC. Translation: CASSLGVVAGLGYSYEQYF.

The V and J genes are TRBV10-1 and TRBJ2-3; D is possibly TRBD2 (5 bases). Germline V gene lookup returns CDR1 WNHNN and CDR2 SYGVQD (reference sequence). Trimming removed 0 bases at V and 2 bases at J, with 12 bases between. This CDR3 is built from 16 residues. The CDR3 nucleotides read TGCGCCAGCAGTGAGTCGAGGGCAGGATTCACAGATACGCAGTATTTT. Translated, it gives CASSESRAGFTDTQYF.